This T cell receptor beta chain was sequenced in a study of coeliac disease (dated by TCRdb to between 2021 and 2024). With respect to the entire study: Next-generation sequencing of rearranged TRB and TRG CDR3 regions was applied to small intestinal lymphocyte fractions from coeliac and non-coeliac patients. TRB sequencing succeeded for samples from about 30 subjects, including approximately 25 paired bulk unsorted intraepithelial and lamina propria cell samples. The aim was to characterise TR repertoires of small intestinal T cells in active, refractory type I and gluten-free-diet-treated coeliac disease. The full study included about 30 patients: around 22 with serologically confirmed coeliac disease and 8 controls with non-small intestinal disorders. The research as a whole found: Published gliadin-specific TRB sequences were detected in about 45% of the 18 coeliac lamina propria samples but in only 1 of 6 controls. The approach was considered by the authors to be unsuitable for unbiased detection of gliadin-specific T cells, as gliadin-specific T cells are scarce and rarely shared between patients. Cross-contamination between compartments was possible, because separating intraepithelial cells from lamina propria cells did not produce high-purity fractions. For the most part, TRB repertoires were private, with most amino acid sequences found in only one sample, and V-gene usage showed no significant difference across disease groups. Lower clonality than in controls was observed in the TRB and TRG repertoires of active coeliac intraepithelial and lamina propria samples, suggesting that diverse T cells were recruited.

This clone appeared a few times. Its recognized antigen is unknown. Base-call qualities are not available, and no considerably larger clone is one nucleotide away. Other DNA sequences from this sample encode an identical CDR3 as well. Library preparation employed the immunoSEQ multiplex PCR assay. The TR loci were subjected to amplification by multiplexed PCR, for which V gene segments served as targets of the forward primers and J gene segments as targets of the reverse primers. Amplified CDR3 regions were sequenced on the Illumina HiSeq System. Turning to the authors' computational methods: Closely related reads were merged by a nearest-neighbour algorithm to remove PCR and sequencing errors and to collapse the data into unique sequences. Repertoires were summarised in terms of clonality and T cell density, with T cell density defined as TR molecules per amount of genomic DNA input. CDR3 amino acid sequences present in at least 80% of unsorted samples were defined as public TRs and were then tested for differential abundance between coeliac and control samples. Each lamina propria sample was queried against a list of 200 to 250 published gliadin-specific TRB sequences. Disease-group differences in clonality and density were tested with Kruskal-Wallis tests followed by Dunn post-tests. Drawn from immuneACCESS, this table holds only the in-frame rearrangements with V and J called that TCRdb kept. Clones are partly lost; checked studies trace under half to an unresolved V gene and leave the rest unexplained. V and J calls and clone size are copied from that table; D and trimming were computed from the DNA. For this sample the table gives more than 2,500 clones, of which over 60% were detected only once. Around 20% of the sample rests with the top ten.

Aliquots of roughly 500,000 cells were frozen in DMSO/FBS in liquid nitrogen, and a single aliquot per fraction was used for sequencing. Endoscopy and small intestinal biopsy were performed in all 30 or so patients in the study. Lamina propria cells were released by collagenase digestion of the biopsy tissue remaining after intraepithelial cell isolation. Genomic DNA was extracted from frozen unsorted cell fractions with the Qiagen DNeasy blood extraction kit. The material sequenced was lymphocytes from the gut lamina propria. This specimen's cell subset or site label, per the study, means: lamina propria cell (LPC) fraction of small intestinal biopsy. This TCR came from an elderly man without celiac disease.

The DNA sequence is TGTGCCAGCAGAGGGACAGGCCTGCCCTATGGCTACACCTTC. Its protein reads: CASRGTGLPYGYTF. Here the chain combines TRBV6-5 and TRBJ1-2, with 8 middle bases fitting TRBD1. At the junction V is shortened by 6 bases and J by 4 bases; bases outside the gene matches: 7. From cysteine to phenylalanine, the CDR3 is 14 amino acids long. Of all the DNA, just the CDR3 is kept, 42 bases in frame from base 1. The CDR1 and CDR2 encoded by the germline V gene are MNHEY and SVGAGI.